What follows are 21 T cell receptor beta chains derived from one specimen sequenced in a study of shared clonotypes between healthy human individuals. The table came from immunoSEQ multiplex PCR; TCRdb's copy has only in-frame clones and leaves some out. The repertoire holds a few million clones, with around 93% as singletons. Material: naive CD4+ T cells from PBMCs. The subset: CD45RA+ positively selected. Receptors were obtained from a young man in good health. Some clones in this sample may be carry-over from other donors' samples.

J is TRBJ2-3 and V is TRBV4-2, with D perhaps matching TRBD1 (7 bases). V dropped 0 bases and J dropped 4 bases, with 20 bases sitting between them. This CDR3 is 18 amino acids long. Germline V CDR1 and CDR2: LGHNA, YNFKEQ. The chain's CDR3 is CASSQEVAGGGGPDTQYF. The DNA of the CDR3 is TGTGCCAGCAGCCAAGAGGTTGCGGGCGGAGGGGGCCCAGATACGCAGTATTTT.

Concerning this clone: At one of its ends the junction is not consistent with the germline gene, which may arise from a read error. The genes are TRBV6-1 and TRBJ1-2; D might be TRBD1 (5 bases). Germline lookup yields CDR1 MNHNS and CDR2 SASEGT. The CDR3 runs 15 residues. This CDR3 is CASSEVLDSPSGYTF. CDR3 sequence (DNA): TGTGCCAGCAGCGAAGTTCTCGACAGTCCGAGTGGCTACACCTTC.

The rearrangement links TRBV7-2 to TRBJ2-3; 7 nucleotides agree with TRBD2. The ends lost 1 base at V and 4 bases at J; junction bases unmatched: 8. Germline CDR1 SGHTA, CDR2 FQGNSA. The CDR3 sequence is 16 residues long. In DNA form, the CDR3 reads TGTGCCAGCAGCTTAGGGTATGGCGGGAGTGCAGATACGCAGTATTTT. Protein: CASSLGYGGSADTQYF.

The J gene is TRBJ1-3, the V gene TRBV6-5, with D possibly being TRBD1 (5 bases). CDR3 length: 15 residues. Germline V gene lookup returns CDR1 MNHEY and CDR2 SVGAGI. Trimming shortened V by 0 bases and J by 2 bases, and 8 bases separated the two germline ends. The CDR3 spells CASSYSTGAGNTIYF. The DNA of the CDR3 is TGTGCCAGCAGTTACTCGACGGGGGCTGGAAACACCATATATTTT.

The rearrangement joins TRBV6-4 to TRBJ2-2, with D perhaps TRBD2 (6 bases). CDR1 is MRHNA and CDR2 is SNTAGT in the germline V gene. The CDR3 covers 15 residues. The V end was cut by 3 bases, the J end by 5 bases, with 13 bases between. The chain's CDR3 is CASSEGGLWTGELFF. CDR3 DNA sequence: TGTGCCAGCAGTGAAGGAGGGTTGTGGACCGGGGAGCTGTTTTTT.

The rearrangement uses TRBV7-2 and TRBJ1-5; D remains ambiguous. The V gene's germline CDR1 is SGHTA and CDR2 FQGNSA. V was trimmed by 2 bases and J by 3 bases, leaving 5 bases between them. The CDR3 is made up of 13 amino acids. CDR3 amino acids: CASSLILNQPQHF. CDR3 DNA sequence: TGTGCCAGCAGCTTAATCCTCAATCAGCCCCAGCATTTT.

Points on this clone: A read error may explain this, as a much larger clone is one base away. Other DNA sequences within the sample encode an identical CDR3. The chain employs TRBV5-1 and TRBJ2-5; D might be TRBD1 (6 bases). Germline values: CDR1 SGHRS, CDR2 YFSETQ. The ends were cut back, 2 bases at V and 2 bases at J, with 7 bases in the middle. CDR3 size: 13 residues. The CDR3 sequence: CASSLGQQETQYF. The CDR3 region has the DNA TGCGCCAGCAGCTTAGGACAGCAAGAGACCCAGTACTTC.

The genes are TRBV27 and TRBJ2-5; TRBD1 agrees at 10 bases. With 5 bases clipped from V and 6 bases from J, the junction kept 6 bases outside the gene matches. Germline assignment: CDR1 MNHEY and CDR2 SMNVEV (reference sequence). CDR3 length equals 14 residues. The CDR3 DNA reads as TGTGCCAGCAGTCCCGCGACAGGGGGCCAGACCCAGTACTTC. It translates to CASSPATGGQTQYF.

V and J are TRBV5-1 and TRBJ2-7, with 7 bases identical to TRBD2. The CDR3 sequence is 14 residues long. V shed 4 bases, J shed 5 bases, and the junction held 9 bases outside the gene matches. Germline V CDR1 and CDR2: SGHRS, YFSETQ. As DNA, the CDR3 is TGCGCCAGCAGCGGAGCGGCGGGAGTAGACGAGCAGTACTTC. This sequence encodes CASSGAAGVDEQYF.

DNA of the CDR3: TGTGCCAGCAGCTCAACGGCCAAATTCTCCTACAATGAGCAGTTCTTC. Protein product: CASSSTAKFSYNEQFF. This rearrangement joins TRBV27 to TRBJ2-1; no clear D. Germline V lookup: CDR1 MNHEY, CDR2 SMNVEV (reference sequence). The CDR3 is made up of 16 amino acids. The germline V and J ends were trimmed by 6 bases and 0 bases, with 15 bases remaining between them.

The gene calls are TRBV28 and TRBJ2-3; 9 bases agree with TRBD1. V dropped 2 bases and J dropped 2; count of bases not matched to a gene: 8. Germline-derived CDR1 and CDR2 are MDHEN and SYDVKM. This CDR3 region has 17 residues. CDR3 protein: CASSLRDRAPPTDTQYF. The CDR3 region has the DNA TGTGCCAGCAGTTTACGGGACAGGGCACCCCCCACAGATACGCAGTATTTT.

The V and J genes are TRBV6-1 and TRBJ1-6; the match to TRBD1 covers 9 bases. Germline trimming cut 3 bases from V and 11 bases from J; bases unmatched to any gene: 5. Germline V gene data show CDR1 as MNHNS and CDR2 as SASEGT. The CDR3 consists of 14 residues. The CDR3 bases are TGTGCCAGCAGTGATTGGACAGGGGCGGCACCCCTCCACTTT. Translation: CASSDWTGAAPLHF.

The chain recombines TRBV20-1 with TRBJ2-1; D tentatively fits TRBD1 or TRBD2 (5 bases each). The CDR3 loop spans 11 amino acids. Looked up from germline, CDR1 is DFQATT and CDR2 is SNEGSKA (reference sequence). The V end lost 5 bases, the J end lost 12 bases, and 14 bases lay between the germline ends. The CDR3 DNA follows: TGCAGTGCTGGGGGACGGTCAGGGCAGTTCTTC. The encoded protein is CSAGGRSGQFF.

This chain uses TRBV6-5 with TRBJ2-7; no reliable D call. There are 15 residues in the CDR3. Per the germline V gene, CDR1 is MNHEY and CDR2 is SVGAGI. The germline V and J ends were trimmed by 0 bases and 2 bases, with 11 bases remaining between them. The CDR3 spells CASSYSSRPPYEQYF. The CDR3 DNA reads TGTGCCAGCAGTTACTCGTCACGCCCGCCCTACGAGCAGTACTTC.

The chain has TRBV19 and TRBJ2-1; 7 nucleotides agree with TRBD2. Looked up from germline, CDR1 is LNHDA and CDR2 is SQIVND (reference sequence). V dropped 3 bases and J dropped 4; count of bases not matched to a gene: 15. This CDR3 region has 18 residues. In DNA form, the CDR3 reads TGTGCCAGTAGTATGAAGAGCCTAGCGGCTCAGCCATACAATGAGCAGTTCTTC. It codes for CASSMKSLAAQPYNEQFF. Full variable domain (remainder filled in from reference TRBV19 and TRBJ2-1): DGGITQSPKYLFRKEGQNVTLSCEQNLNHDAMYWYRQDPGQGLRLIYYSQIVNDFQKGDIAEGYSVSREKKESFPLTVTSAQKNPTAFYLCASSMKSLAAQPYNEQFFGPGTRLTVL.

The CDR3 nucleotides read TGTGCCAGCAGGCGGACAGGGGGAGGACCAACTAATGAAAAACTGTTTTTT. Protein product: CASRRTGGGPTNEKLFF. The J gene is TRBJ1-4, the V gene TRBV28; 10 bases map to TRBD1. The CDR3 length is 17 residues. Germline CDR1 and CDR2: MDHEN and SYDVKM. J gave up 0 bases and V 6 bases, and 7 bases lay outside the gene matches.

This chain connects TRBV11-2 to TRBJ1-2; TRBD1 is a possible D gene (6 bases). The V end lost 2 bases, the J end lost 8 bases, and 18 bases lay between the germline ends. Germline V gives CDR1 SGHAT, CDR2 FQNNGV. The CDR3 sequence is 15 residues long. The CDR3: CASSLLRGDSGGYTF. CDR3 bases: TGTGCCAGCAGCTTACTCAGGGGCGACTCCGGGGGCTACACCTTC.

CDR3 sequence: CASSPVLQVNTGELFF. As DNA, the CDR3 is TGTGCCAGCTCACCCGTTTTACAGGTCAACACCGGGGAGCTGTTTTTT. The rearrangement uses TRBV18 and TRBJ2-2; the D gene is possibly TRBD1 (5 bases). The CDR3 extends over 16 amino acids. The V gene lost 3 bases and the J gene lost 2 bases, with 13 bases spanning the gap. Per the germline V gene, CDR1 is KGHSH and CDR2 is LQKENI. Based on the CDR3 plus reference TRBV18 and TRBJ2-2, the full variable domain is NAGVMQNPRHLVRRRGQEARLRCSPMKGHSHVYWYRQLPEEGLKFMVYLQKENIIDESGMPKERFSAEFPKEGPSILRIQQVVRGDSAAYFCASSPVLQVNTGELFFGEGSRLTVL.

The chain is built from TRBV18 and TRBJ2-1; the match to TRBD2 covers 11 bases. The CDR3 is made up of 16 amino acids. Germline V CDR1 and CDR2: KGHSH, LQKENI. The J segment lost 6 bases and the V segment lost 3 bases, leaving 7 bases of the junction unmatched. CDR3 sequence reads: CASSPRRLAGLNEQFF. The CDR3 nucleotides are TGTGCCAGCTCACCGCGAAGACTAGCGGGGCTCAATGAGCAGTTCTTC.

CDR3 sequence (DNA): TGTGCCAGCAGTTTTTATGGCAGGGCCTACGAGCAGTACTTC. Encoded protein: CASSFYGRAYEQYF. The J gene is TRBJ2-7, the V gene TRBV28; possibly TRBD1 for D (5 bases). V was cut by 3 bases and J by 2 bases, with 11 bases left in between. This CDR3 has 14 residues. CDR1 and CDR2 (germline): MDHEN, SYDVKM.

This chain uses TRBV7-2 with TRBJ2-1; no firm D call. Trimming removed 4 bases from V and 10 bases from J, with 14 bases in between. The length of the CDR3 is 13 residues. CDR1 and CDR2 (germline): SGHTA, FQGNSA. In DNA, the CDR3 is TGTGCCAGCAGCTCCAATTGGGAAACGGAGCAGTTCTTC. It is translated as CASSSNWETEQFF.